One TCR beta chain is described in this entry. The clone's antigen remains unknown. Per-base quality was not reported, and no clone a single base away is much larger than it. The data originate from a study of human T cells and chemical hapten exposure listed by TCRdb under 2021. Background on the whole study: Libraries were pooled for sequencing, and per-sample TCR yields varied mainly because of small differences in library volumes within the pool. This study followed changes in the peripheral blood TCR repertoire in vivo during primary and secondary sensitization of alopecia patients to the hapten diphenylcyclopropenone (DPC). Each blood RNA sample was used to sequence both TCR alpha and TCR beta chains.

What this sample's time point label stands for: healthy volunteer bleed at 6 weeks. Total RNA was extracted from unfractionated whole blood collected in Tempus Blood RNA tubes. As TCR sequencing controls, five healthy volunteers were used, with blood taken at day 0, 2 weeks and 6 weeks. There are 15 amino acids in the CDR3, from cysteine to phenylalanine inclusive. The only DNA kept is the CDR3, 45 bases in frame from the first base. Based on the germline V gene, the CDR1 and CDR2 sequences are MRHNA and SNTAGT. V ends up 6 bases short and J 0 bases short, with an unmatched junction base count of 4. Library creation used RACE. Sequencing instrument: NextSeq 500. During library preparation, unique molecular identifiers were attached to individual cDNA molecules so that TCRs could be counted in a quantitative, reproducible way. The study's own analysis went as follows. A median of about 100,000 TCRs per sample was observed, with a range of 23,224 to 690,600. V, J and CDR3 annotation of the TCR reads was performed with the Decombinator software suite. To make PS versus PT1 abundance plots, every sample was subsampled to the same number of TCRs (28,000). TCRs were defined as expanded if absent before sensitization and observed at least eight times at the 2-week time point. The public reads were reanalyzed by TCRdb: fastp trimming at Q25, MiXCR alignment, in-frame beta chains only. Records with the same CDR3 protein are collapsed into one entry carrying the most frequent genes and DNA. The V and J calls and clone size come from TCRdb's table, not from the authors' own analysis. The sample has some 81,000 distinct CDR3 sequences on record, 8.5% to 10% of them singletons. The biggest ten clones account for 1.7% of the sample.

Overall study results and their limits: After repeated subsampling, the strength of the expansion versus patch-test correlation and the threshold at which it became significant changed. No change with DPC sensitization was found in the number of TCRs above 1 in 1000 frequency, and no evidence of global repertoire structure alterations was found.

Sequencing input: whole blood. The chain is made from TRBV6-4 and TRBJ2-3; 9 central bases correspond to TRBD1. The receptor comes from a female donor in good health. Some clones in this sample may be carry-over from other donors' samples. The bases are TGTGCCAGCAGCTGGGGACAGGGAAGCACAGATACGCAGTATTTT. This sequence encodes CASSWGQGSTDTQYF.